This is a list of T cell receptor beta chains from one sample in a study of blood T cell repertoires in COVID-19. TCRdb's table, derived via immunoSEQ multiplex PCR, lists solely in-frame clones and lacks some. The data show approximately 92,000 clones, around 80% seen once. Sequences were obtained from peripheral blood. The origin of the receptors is a man older than 75 with acute or convalescent COVID-19. The conserved cysteine and the conserved F or W are not part of the CDR3 here.

TRBV7-6	TRBJ1-3	ASSERPGSSGNTIY
TRBV7-2	TRBJ1-2	ASSSGQGATGYT
TRBV5-1	TRBJ1-1	ASKSGPLNTEAF
TRBV19	TRBJ1-2	ASSMEGLNPYGYT
TRBV6-2/TRBV6-3	TRBJ1-6	ASSYETANSPLH
TRBV12-5	TRBJ2-5	ASGWTGPQY
TRBV4-3	TRBJ1-4	ASSQGQGGDEKLF
TRBV28	TRBJ2-5	ASSLTGWQETQY
TRBV28	TRBJ2-5	ASSLYRGRETQY
TRBV27	TRBJ2-2	ASSLRTGLTGELF
TRBV6-5	TRBJ2-1	ASRPSGPLFREQF
TRBV2	TRBJ2-1	ASNTQGRDEQF
TRBV9	TRBJ2-7	ASSEGDRGYEQY
TRBV7-6	TRBJ2-3	ASSLVDSTDTQY
TRBV15	TRBJ1-2	ATRAGGLRYYT